This T cell receptor (beta chain) was sequenced during a study of STAT3 mutations in large granular lymphocyte leukemia. Findings and limits, study-wide: In T-cell large granular lymphocyte leukemia, about half of patients showed multiple immunodominant subclonotypes. Sampling intervals varied between patients and samples. Some patients had dominant TCR clones larger than their STAT3 mutant burden. In about 30% of the 18 patients, new TCR clonotypes emerged after therapy.

This clone showed up just once. Its antigen remains unknown. Average productive template count per sample was 40,000 to 45,000. Sequenced by immunoSEQ multiplex PCR; TCRdb stores in-frame clones only, minus some. The sample records 30,000 to 35,000 clones, about 74% being singletons. The sample taken for sequencing was peripheral blood mononuclear cells. The TCR comes from a woman aged 45-60 years with T-cell large granular lymphocyte leukemia. Some clones in this sample may be carry-over from other donors' samples.

CDR3 amino acids: CASGLQHYEQYF. CDR3 nucleotides: TGTGCCAGCGGACTACAGCACTACGAGCAGTACTTC. The rearrangement links TRBV7-9 to TRBJ2-7; maybe TRBD2 (6 bases). Between the trimmed V and J ends, which lost 8 bases and 3 bases, there was a span of 11 bases. The germline gives CDR1 SEHNR, CDR2 FQNEAQ (reference sequence). The CDR3 has 12 amino acids.